These 10 T cell receptor beta chains were all obtained from the same sample, sequenced in a study of blood T cell repertoires in COVID-19. The assay was immunoSEQ multiplex PCR, and TCRdb's table has in-frame clones only and misses some. The repertoire holds about 300,000 clones, with approximately 90% as singletons. The sequenced material came from peripheral blood. These receptors were obtained from a man between 18 and 35 years old with active or convalescent COVID-19.

The chain uses TRBV7-9 and TRBJ1-1, with 7 bases matching TRBD1. The CDR3 totals 13 residues. Trimming took 5 bases from V and 5 from J; bases not matched to a gene: 5. Germline V gene data show CDR1 as SEHNR and CDR2 as FQNEAQ (reference sequence). CDR3 sequence (DNA): TGTGCCAGCAGCCCAAGACAGGGAACTGAAGCTTTCTTT. This codes for CASSPRQGTEAFF.

This clone was observed a handful of times. The DNA for the CDR3 is TGTGCCAGCAGCGGGTCCAGGGCCCCTAGCAATCAGCCCCAGCATTTT. Translation gives CASSGSRAPSNQPQHF. The rearrangement joins TRBV5-6 to TRBJ1-5; D is perhaps TRBD1 (5 bases). Germline values: CDR1 SGHDT, CDR2 YYEEEE. This CDR3 region has 16 residues. The V end was cut by 4 bases, the J end by 0 bases, with 14 bases between.

This chain joins TRBV4-1 and TRBJ1-2; D is uncertain. Trimming removed 1 base from V and 4 bases from J, with 10 bases in between. Germline lookup yields CDR1 MGHRA and CDR2 YSYEKL. This CDR3 region has 14 residues. Here the CDR3 reads CASSQVSGVYGYTF. CDR3 coding DNA: TGCGCCAGCAGCCAAGTTTCGGGAGTCTATGGCTACACCTTC.

The chain uses TRBV11-2 and TRBJ1-6, with D unclear. V was shortened by 2 bases and J by 10 bases, with 12 bases between the two germline ends. The germline CDR1 and CDR2 sequences are SGHAT and FQNNGV. The CDR3 has 14 residues. This chain's CDR3 is CASSLLGIKSPLHF. DNA of the CDR3: TGTGCCAGCAGCTTACTAGGTATCAAGTCACCCCTCCACTTT.

The chain recombines TRBV10-2 with TRBJ2-7; the D gene is possibly TRBD1 (6 bases). CDR1 is WSHSY and CDR2 is SAAADI in the germline V gene. The CDR3 has 13 amino acids. V was clipped by 2 bases and J by 1 base, with 6 bases between them. Here the CDR3 DNA reads TGCGCCAGCAGTGAGGGGACATCCTACGAGCAGTACTTC. Its protein is CASSEGTSYEQYF.

The chain couples TRBV5-1 to TRBJ2-1; TRBD2 matches 8 bases. This CDR3 is 14 amino acids long. V lost 4 bases and J lost 7; bases outside the gene matches: 7. Germline-derived CDR1 and CDR2 are SGHRS and YFSETQ. The CDR3 reads CASSQRPGGNEQFF. The CDR3 region has the DNA TGCGCCAGCAGCCAGCGGCCGGGAGGGAATGAGCAGTTCTTC.

This clone was observed a few times. The chain joins TRBV7-8 to TRBJ1-2; D perhaps matches TRBD1 (5 bases). Looked up from germline, CDR1 is SGHVS and CDR2 is FQNEAQ. The CDR3 covers 16 residues. V was pared by 2 bases and J by 5 bases, with 18 bases between. CDR3 sequence reads: CASSLWRQSSVYGYTF. The CDR3 DNA sequence: TGTGCCAGCAGCTTATGGCGACAGAGTTCGGTGTATGGCTACACCTTC.

V is TRBV29-1 and J is TRBJ2-3; 11 bases align to TRBD1. The CDR3 is 13 residues long. The V gene's germline CDR1 is SQVTM and CDR2 ANQGSEA. CDR3 residues: CSGQGAATDTQYF. CDR3 sequence (DNA): TGCAGTGGACAGGGGGCTGCTACAGATACGCAGTATTTT.

V is TRBV10-1 and J is TRBJ1-3; tentatively, D is TRBD1 (5 bases). Germline V gives CDR1 WNHNN, CDR2 SYGVQD (reference sequence). Trimming removed 3 bases from V and 0 bases from J, with 9 bases in between. The CDR3 sequence is 15 residues long. The CDR3 nucleotides are TGCGCCAGCAGTGACGGGGGATCCTCTGGAAACACCATATATTTT. This translates into CASSDGGSSGNTIYF.

This clone appeared once. The chain has TRBV11-2 and TRBJ1-4, with a weak D call TRBD1 (6 bases). The CDR3 is made up of 14 amino acids. The germline CDR1 and CDR2 sequences are SGHAT and FQNNGV. Trimming removed 6 bases from V and 6 bases from J, with 14 bases in between. CDR3 in amino acids: CASSREQGYEKLFF. The CDR3 DNA is TGTGCCAGCAGTAGGGAACAGGGTTATGAAAAACTGTTTTTT.